The T cell receptor (beta chain) described here comes from a study of blood T cells in healthy people across ages. Only a few counts were recorded for this clonotype. The target antigen is unknown. Donors gave around 9.8 milliliters of peripheral blood apiece. The CDR3 contains 19 residues. Germline CDR1 and CDR2: SEHNR and FQNEAQ (reference sequence). A second roughly 6 to 11 cycle PCR used barcoded and J-beta primers. Each CDR3 protein gets one entry after TCRdb re-called the 5' RACE reads with MiXCR. The sample includes around 520,000 distinct CDR3 sequences, about 27% of them seen just once. Study-wide findings and caveats: A strong correlation was seen between TCR beta diversity and naive T cell percentage. Naive CD4+ cells and diversity were both higher in long-lived donors than in aged donors.

These records were also assigned to another study, of T cells of mothers and their children.

Input material: blood. This sequence was found in a boy younger than 10 in good health. V and J are TRBV7-9 and TRBJ2-5; 8 positions match TRBD2. The end of the DNA aligns better with TRBJ2-1, so the J call may be wrong. In DNA form, the CDR3 reads TGTGCCAGCGAGGGTCGGGGGTCGACAAGCGGGAGAGGGAAAAATGAGCAGTTCTTC. Translation gives CASEGRGSTSGRGKNEQFF.